The rows below give T cell receptor beta chains drawn from one sample of a study of OX40 agonist ivuxolimab in advanced cancers. Profiled with immunoSEQ multiplex PCR; TCRdb holds only in-frame clones, not every one. The sample contains more than 75,000 clones, approximately 85% of which appear only once. The input for sequencing was CD4+ or CD8+ T cells sorted from blood, taken in a trial of the OX40 agonist ivuxolimab. The receptors were sampled from an adult with an advanced solid tumor such as melanoma, head and neck, liver or kidney cancer. Both conserved end residues are part of each CDR3. A D gene is named only where the DNA matches it firmly. Not all rows give a size; the values are once, few, many and, for expanded clones, a class.

abundance	v_gene	d_gene	j_gene	CDR3nt	CDR3aa
NA	TRBV6-6	NA	TRBJ1-5	TGTGCCAGCAGTTACGGACAGAGGGGCAATCAGCCCCAGCATTTT	CASSYGQRGNQPQHF
NA	TRBV11-2	NA	TRBJ1-2	TGTGCCAGCAGCTTAGATTTAGGGCTTAGACAGCTATCTAACTATGGCTACACCTTC	CASSLDLGLRQLSNYGYTF
NA	TRBV19	NA	TRBJ2-3	TGTGCCAGTACCCATAACCGCAGGAGTTCTATTCGCGATACGCAGTATTTT	CASTHNRRSSIRDTQYF
few	TRBV14	TRBD1	TRBJ2-5	TGTGCCAGCGGCTACAGGGGGATGGGGACCCAGTACTTC	CASGYRGMGTQYF
NA	TRBV14	TRBD1	TRBJ2-3	TGTGCCAGCAGCCTCAAGGGCCCGGGACAGGGTCCAGATACGCAGTATTTT	CASSLKGPGQGPDTQYF
NA	TRBV5-5	NA	TRBJ2-2	TGTGCCAGCACCTTATGGACATCGAACACCGGGGAGCTGTTTTTT	CASTLWTSNTGELFF
NA	TRBV4-3	NA	TRBJ2-6	TGCGCCAGCAGCCAATATGGATTGGGTTCTGGGGCCAACGTCCTGACTTTC	CASSQYGLGSGANVLTF
few	TRBV9	NA	TRBJ2-3	TGTGCCAGCAGCGTAGGGATAGCGCGAGACACAGATACGCAGTATTTT	CASSVGIARDTDTQYF
NA	TRBV6-5	TRBD1	TRBJ1-3	TGTGCCAGTGGACAGGGAACTGGAAACACCATATATTTT	CASGQGTGNTIYF
NA	TRBV7-9	NA	TRBJ1-2	TGTGCCAGCAGCTTATACGGGGGAGCTAACTATGGCTACACCTTC	CASSLYGGANYGYTF
NA	TRBV28	NA	TRBJ1-2	TGTGCCAGCGCAACAACCACAGGGTCTGCCTACACCTTC	CASATTTGSAYTF
NA	TRBV29-1	TRBD1	TRBJ2-1	TGCAGCGTTGAAGAACAGGGGGCTGTCTACGGCAATGAGCAGTTCTTC	CSVEEQGAVYGNEQFF